Presented here are 30 T cell receptor beta chains from one specimen sequenced in a study of shared clonotypes between healthy human individuals. Produced via immunoSEQ multiplex PCR; TCRdb's table is partial and in-frame only. The data show roughly 2,500,000 clones, with 80% to 95% seen just once and 0.35% to 0.45% held by the top ten. Sequencing was done on a sample of naive CD4+ T cells from PBMCs. The subset here: CD45RA+ positively selected. The receptor set was obtained from a young man in good health. Some clones in this sample may be carry-over from other donors' samples.

V is TRBV6-1 and J is TRBJ2-5, with 11 bases that match TRBD2. The CDR3 has 15 residues. Germline trimming cut 6 bases from V and 7 bases from J; bases unmatched to any gene: 10. Germline V lookup: CDR1 MNHNS, CDR2 SASEGT. This CDR3 is CASRKGLADTGTQYF. DNA of the CDR3: TGTGCCAGCAGGAAGGGACTAGCGGACACGGGGACCCAGTACTTC.

This clone has only one observation. CDR3 nucleotide sequence: TGTGCCAGCAGCCGCGGGGGCAGGCTAGCCAAAAACATTCAGTACTTC. This gives the protein CASSRGGRLAKNIQYF. The genes are TRBV11-1 and TRBJ2-4, with D possibly matching TRBD2 (7 bases). This CDR3 spans 16 amino acids. V dropped 5 bases and J dropped 0 bases, with 14 bases sitting between them. Germline V lookup: CDR1 SGHAT, CDR2 FQDESV (reference sequence).

The chain is built from TRBV11-2 and TRBJ2-3; TRBD2 is a possible D gene (5 bases). Germline V gene lookup returns CDR1 SGHAT and CDR2 FQNNGV. The V end was cut by 2 bases, the J end by 0 bases, with 12 bases between. The CDR3 sequence is 16 residues long. CDR3 sequence: CASSLYAGSSTDTQYF. CDR3 in DNA: TGTGCCAGCAGCTTATACGCGGGCTCTAGCACAGATACGCAGTATTTT.

Of note for this clone: The same CDR3 can be traced to other DNA sequences in this sample. This rearrangement joins TRBV28 to TRBJ2-7; D is unclear. This CDR3 contains 11 residues. Germline lookup yields CDR1 MDHEN and CDR2 SYDVKM. Trimming removed 5 bases from V and 2 bases from J, with 4 bases in between. CDR3 nucleotides: TGTGCCAGCAGTACGACCTACGAGCAGTACTTC. It encodes CASSTTYEQYF.

This chain connects TRBV6-5 to TRBJ2-4, with D perhaps matching TRBD1 (6 bases). Germline V gives CDR1 MNHEY, CDR2 SVGAGI. The V gene lost 6 bases and the J gene lost 5 bases, with 11 bases spanning the gap. CDR3 size: 13 residues. CDR3 amino acids: CASRQGRENIQYF. In DNA, the CDR3 is TGTGCCAGCAGGCAGGGGCGGGAAAACATTCAGTACTTC.

The chain recombines TRBV28 with TRBJ2-2; D could derive from TRBD1 or TRBD2 (5 bases each). The CDR3 has 15 residues. V was clipped by 4 bases and J by 6 bases, with 15 bases between them. CDR1 is MDHEN, CDR2 SYDVKM, per germline. In nucleotides, the CDR3 is TGTGCCAGCAGTTCATCAGGGACGGACGCCGGGGAGCTGTTTTTT. Translating gives CASSSSGTDAGELFF.

This chain joins TRBV2 and TRBJ2-7; D is possibly TRBD1 (6 bases). This CDR3 spans 14 amino acids. CDR1 and CDR2 from the germline V gene are SNHLY and FYNNEI. Trimming took 9 bases from V and 2 from J, leaving 17 bases between them. DNA for the CDR3: TGTGCCAGTGTCTTAAGGACAGCACCCTACGAGCAGTACTTC. Encoded protein: CASVLRTAPYEQYF. The full variable domain, its missing parts supplied by reference TRBV2 and TRBJ2-7, is EPEVTQTPSHQVTQMGQEVILRCVPISNHLYFYWYRQILGQKVEFLVSFYNNEISEKSEIFDDQFSVERPDGSNFTLKIRSTKLEDSAMYFCASVLRTAPYEQYFGPGTRLTVT.

J is TRBJ2-3 and V is TRBV14; 7 bases fit TRBD1. Trimming removed 5 bases from V and 4 bases from J; junction bases left unmatched: 3. Germline V gene data show CDR1 as SGHDN and CDR2 as FVKESK. The CDR3 spans 13 residues. This CDR3 reads CASSNTGADTQYF. As DNA, the CDR3 is TGTGCCAGCAGCAATACAGGGGCAGATACGCAGTATTTT.

The chain links TRBV7-2 to TRBJ2-1; D gene unclear. The V end lost 5 bases, the J end lost 6 bases, and 14 bases lay between the germline ends. The V gene's germline CDR1 is SGHTA and CDR2 FQGNSA. The CDR3 extends over 14 amino acids. In DNA form, the CDR3 reads TGTGCCAGCAGCCCAAGAGGACCCTCCAATGAGCAGTTCTTC. Translating gives CASSPRGPSNEQFF.

The chain has TRBV18 and TRBJ2-7, with a possible D match to TRBD2 (6 bases). Germline V gene data show CDR1 as KGHSH and CDR2 as LQKENI. CDR3 size: 14 residues. V was shortened by 6 bases and J by 6 bases, with 18 bases between the two germline ends. This chain's CDR3 is CASSDGTGLVEQYF. CDR3 coding DNA: TGTGCCAGCTCGGACGGGACGGGACTCGTCGAGCAGTACTTC.

J is TRBJ2-1 and V is TRBV2; 14 nucleotides agree with TRBD2. The CDR3 is 16 residues long. V shed 6 bases and J 7 bases; nucleotides not matched to a gene: 8. The germline CDR1 and CDR2 sequences are SNHLY and FYNNEI. The CDR3 DNA sequence: TGTGCCAGCAGACCCGGACTAGCGGGAGGTTTAAATGAGCAGTTCTTC. It is translated as CASRPGLAGGLNEQFF.

The chain employs TRBV6-1 and TRBJ1-5; the D is unclear. This CDR3 contains 13 residues. V was cut by 8 bases and J by 0 bases, with 8 bases left in between. Germline V gives CDR1 MNHNS, CDR2 SASEGT. CDR3 in DNA: TGTGCCAGCCGACTGGATAGCAATCAGCCCCAGCATTTT. This translates into CASRLDSNQPQHF.

The chain uses TRBV4-2 and TRBJ2-3; 8 nucleotides match TRBD2. Germline-derived CDR1 and CDR2 are LGHNA and YNFKEQ. Trimming at V came to 8 bases and at J to 2 bases, leaving 9 bases not matched to a gene. This CDR3 spans 15 amino acids. The CDR3 region is CASETGGGYTDTQYF. DNA of the CDR3: TGTGCCAGCGAAACGGGGGGGGGATACACAGATACGCAGTATTTT.

CDR3 DNA sequence: TGTGCCAGCAGGGACGGACAGGGATCCGGCACTGAAGCTTTCTTT. Amino acids: CASRDGQGSGTEAFF. This chain connects TRBV2 to TRBJ1-1; 8 bases map to TRBD1. CDR1 is SNHLY and CDR2 is FYNNEI in the germline V gene. J was trimmed by 4 bases and V by 6 bases; bases with no gene match: 10. This CDR3 is built from 15 residues. The full variable domain, in which reference TRBV2 and TRBJ1-1 provide the parts outside the CDR3, is EPEVTQTPSHQVTQMGQEVILRCVPISNHLYFYWYRQILGQKVEFLVSFYNNEISEKSEIFDDQFSVERPDGSNFTLKIRSTKLEDSAMYFCASRDGQGSGTEAFFGQGTRLTVV.

This chain connects TRBV29-1 to TRBJ1-1, with D possibly TRBD1 on 5 matching bases. V was pared by 7 bases and J by 0 bases, with 12 bases between. Germline V gene sequence: CDR1 SQVTM, CDR2 ANQGSEA. This CDR3 has 13 residues. CDR3 residues: CSATGPMNTEAFF. DNA for the CDR3: TGCAGCGCTACAGGTCCTATGAACACTGAAGCTTTCTTT.

The chain uses TRBV11-2 and TRBJ1-5, with 8 bases lining up with TRBD1. Germline loops: CDR1 SGHAT, CDR2 FQNNGV. After removal of 5 bases from V and 4 bases from J, the junction contained 7 bases not matched to a gene. The CDR3 extends over 15 amino acids. CDR3 loop: CASSPGQAVNQPQHF. CDR3 nucleotide sequence: TGTGCCAGCAGCCCGGGACAGGCGGTAAATCAGCCCCAGCATTTT.

The CDR3 region has the DNA TGTGCCAGCTCCCGGAGATGGACGGAGACAGCAACTAATGAAAAACTGTTTTTT. As protein: CASSRRWTETATNEKLFF. The V gene is TRBV18, the J gene TRBJ1-4; D might be TRBD1 (5 bases). The V gene lost 6 bases and the J gene lost 0 bases, with 20 bases spanning the gap. The CDR3 runs to 18 residues. Germline V gene data show CDR1 as KGHSH and CDR2 as LQKENI. The variable domain in full, with the rest retrieved from reference TRBV18 and TRBJ1-4, is NAGVMQNPRHLVRRRGQEARLRCSPMKGHSHVYWYRQLPEEGLKFMVYLQKENIIDESGMPKERFSAEFPKEGPSILRIQQVVRGDSAAYFCASSRRWTETATNEKLFFGSGTQLSVL.

The chain employs TRBV11-2 and TRBJ1-2, with 8 nucleotides matching TRBD1. From germline, CDR1 is SGHAT and CDR2 FQNNGV. V trimming: 2 bases; J trimming: 0 bases; junction bases outside the gene matches: 2. This CDR3 has 15 amino acids. The CDR3 reads CASSLRTGTNYGYTF. As DNA, the CDR3 is TGTGCCAGCAGCTTACGGACAGGGACTAACTATGGCTACACCTTC. The entire variable domain, with the rest obtained from reference TRBV11-2 and TRBJ1-2, is as follows: EAGVAQSPRYKIIEKRQSVAFWCNPISGHATLYWYQQILGQGPKLLIQFQNNGVVDDSQLPKDRFSAERLKGVDSTLKIQPAKLEDSAVYLCASSLRTGTNYGYTFGSGTRLTVV.

This chain connects TRBV7-9 to TRBJ2-3; no clear D gene. The CDR3 extends over 13 amino acids. V gave up 6 bases and J gave up 5 bases, with 12 bases separating them. Germline values: CDR1 SEHNR, CDR2 FQNEAQ (reference sequence). The DNA for the CDR3 is TGTGCCAGCAGTCACCCAATTGTAGATACGCAGTATTTT. It yields the protein CASSHPIVDTQYF.

The chain's CDR3 is CASSHPGSSGTIYF. DNA for the CDR3: TGTGCCAGCAGTCACCCGGGCTCCTCCGGCACCATATATTTT. The chain is built from TRBV7-9 and TRBJ1-3; D not resolved. Trimming removed 6 bases at V and 9 bases at J, with 18 bases between. CDR3 size: 14 residues. Germline V lookup: CDR1 SEHNR, CDR2 FQNEAQ (reference sequence).

The rearrangement uses TRBV11-1 and TRBJ1-1; 10 bases agree with TRBD1. With 6 bases clipped from V and 1 base from J, the junction kept 14 bases outside the gene matches. Germline V gives CDR1 SGHAT, CDR2 FQDESV (reference sequence). The CDR3 covers 18 residues. CDR3 sequence reads: CASSPSGTGADWNTEAFF. In nucleotides, the CDR3 is TGTGCCAGCAGTCCCTCCGGGACAGGGGCCGATTGGAACACTGAAGCTTTCTTT.

The rearrangement joins TRBV5-1 to TRBJ1-4, with 10 positions matching TRBD1. This CDR3 is 15 amino acids long. Germline values: CDR1 SGHRS, CDR2 YFSETQ. With V trimmed by 2 bases and J by 6 bases, 4 bases remained unmatched. CDR3 bases: TGCGCCAGCAGCTTCTTCGGGACAGGGGATGAAAAACTGTTTTTT. Residues: CASSFFGTGDEKLFF.

The rearrangement joins TRBV29-1 to TRBJ2-1, with D tentatively TRBD2 (5 bases). The V gene's germline CDR1 is SQVTM and CDR2 ANQGSEA. Trimming cost V 2 bases and J 5 bases, with 19 bases left between them. This CDR3 region has 16 residues. For the CDR3, the DNA is TGCAGCGTTGAAAGCGGCCTAGCATTTGGTAACAATGAGCAGTTCTTC. This sequence encodes CSVESGLAFGNNEQFF.

This sequence joins TRBV30 and TRBJ1-1; a possible D gene is TRBD1 (5 bases). Trimming stripped 2 bases from V and 4 bases from J, with 14 bases between. The CDR3 contains 14 residues. Looked up from germline, CDR1 is GTSNPN and CDR2 is SVGIG (reference sequence). Written as DNA, the CDR3 is TGTGCCTGGAGTCCTAGGTTTGGGGGCACTGAAGCTTTCTTT. It is translated as CAWSPRFGGTEAFF.

The V gene is TRBV28, the J gene TRBJ1-2; weak D call: TRBD1 (5 bases). From germline, CDR1 is MDHEN and CDR2 SYDVKM. V was clipped by 4 bases and J by 6 bases, with 21 bases between them. The length of the CDR3 is 16 residues. CDR3 loop: CASSSLPRTGTDGYTF. In DNA form, the CDR3 reads TGTGCCAGCAGTTCCCTCCCCCGTACCGGGACGGATGGCTACACCTTC.

This sequence joins TRBV28 and TRBJ2-7, with 8 bases fitting TRBD1. CDR1 is MDHEN and CDR2 is SYDVKM in the germline V gene. This CDR3 has 15 residues. Trimming removed 3 bases from V and 2 bases from J; junction bases left unmatched: 6. CDR3 sequence (DNA): TGTGCCAGCAGTTTGGTGCAGGGGGCCACCTACGAGCAGTACTTC. Its protein product is CASSLVQGATYEQYF.

The chain recombines TRBV7-2 with TRBJ2-7; TRBD2 matches 7 bases. From germline, CDR1 is SGHTA and CDR2 FQGNSA. Trimming at V came to 5 bases and at J to 5 bases, leaving 12 bases not matched to a gene. CDR3 length: 15 amino acids. The CDR3 sequence: CASSLRAPAGDEQYF. CDR3 sequence (DNA): TGTGCCAGCAGCCTAAGGGCGCCCGCGGGGGACGAGCAGTACTTC.

On this clone: Additional DNA sequences in this sample encode the identical CDR3. The chain is built from TRBV7-6 and TRBJ1-2; D remains ambiguous. The CDR3 sequence is 14 residues long. The V end was cut by 3 bases, the J end by 9 bases, with 17 bases between. Per germline, CDR1 SGHVS and CDR2 FNYEAQ. The CDR3 spells CASSLSGSDRSYTF. Here the CDR3 DNA reads TGTGCCAGCAGCTTGTCCGGATCGGATAGGAGCTACACCTTC.

The chain recombines TRBV29-1 with TRBJ2-3; D is undetermined. Germline values: CDR1 SQVTM, CDR2 ANQGSEA. The germline V and J ends were trimmed by 7 bases and 4 bases, with 12 bases remaining between them. The length of the CDR3 is 12 residues. The CDR3: CSAKTQADTQYF. CDR3 DNA: TGCAGCGCCAAGACCCAGGCAGATACGCAGTATTTT.

The rearrangement uses TRBV19 and TRBJ1-3; TRBD1 aligns across 7 bases. The CDR3 sequence is 14 residues long. Germline V CDR1 and CDR2: LNHDA, SQIVND (reference sequence). Unmatched junction bases numbered 4, after V lost 5 bases and J lost 3 bases. The CDR3 DNA follows: TGTGCCAGTAGTGATGACAGGGTTGGAAACACCATATATTTT. Amino acids: CASSDDRVGNTIYF.